This T cell receptor (beta chain) came from a study of OX40 agonist ivuxolimab in advanced cancers. Trimming took off 6 bases at V and 6 bases at J, with 17 bases between the two ends. Germline assignment: CDR1 MNHNS and CDR2 SASEGT. The CDR3 has 14 amino acids. This table comes from immunoSEQ multiplex PCR, and its TCRdb copy is limited to in-frame clones, with some not included. The sample shows about 80,000 clones, around 85% of them seen only once. This TCR was sampled from an adult with an advanced solid tumor such as melanoma, head and neck, liver or kidney cancer. The V gene is TRBV6-1, the J gene TRBJ1-1; D may be TRBD1 (5 bases). This specimen consisted of CD4+ or CD8+ T cells sorted from blood, obtained in a trial of the OX40 agonist ivuxolimab. CDR3 protein: CASRFAGTNAEAFF. The CDR3, as DNA: TGTGCCAGCAGGTTCGCAGGGACCAACGCTGAAGCTTTCTTT.